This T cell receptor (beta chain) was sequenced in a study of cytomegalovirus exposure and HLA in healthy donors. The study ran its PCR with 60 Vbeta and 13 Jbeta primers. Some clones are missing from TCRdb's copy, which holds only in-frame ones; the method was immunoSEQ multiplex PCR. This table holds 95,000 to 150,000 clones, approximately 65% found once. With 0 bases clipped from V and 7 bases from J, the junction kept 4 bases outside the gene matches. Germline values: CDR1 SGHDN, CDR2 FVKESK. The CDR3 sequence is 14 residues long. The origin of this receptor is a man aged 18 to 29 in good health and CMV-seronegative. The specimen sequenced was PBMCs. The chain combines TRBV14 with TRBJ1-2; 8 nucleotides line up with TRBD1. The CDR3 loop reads CASSQEGTGGGYTF. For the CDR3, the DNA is TGTGCCAGCAGCCAAGAGGGGACAGGAGGTGGCTACACCTTC.